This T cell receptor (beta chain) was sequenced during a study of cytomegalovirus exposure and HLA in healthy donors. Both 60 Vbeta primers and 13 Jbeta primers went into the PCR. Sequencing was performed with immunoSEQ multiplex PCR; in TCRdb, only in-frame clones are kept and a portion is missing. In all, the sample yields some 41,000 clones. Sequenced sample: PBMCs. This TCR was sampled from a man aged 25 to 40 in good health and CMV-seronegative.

The CDR3 here is CASSIQNTGELFF. DNA for the CDR3: TGTGCCAGTAGTATCCAGAACACCGGGGAGCTGTTTTTT. V usage is TRBV19 and J usage is TRBJ2-2, with D unresolved. Germline CDR1 is LNHDA and CDR2 is SQIVND (reference sequence). CDR3 length: 13 residues. The V and J ends lost 3 bases and 1 base respectively, with 3 bases between them.